This T cell receptor beta chain was profiled in a study of shared clonotypes between healthy human individuals (dated by TCRdb to the early 2020s). Regarding the study in general: The cohort comprised a couple of women and a few men aged 18 to 49 years. Libraries were prepared and TCR repertoires were sequenced by different laboratories using diverse techniques, in order to increase sequencing depth and limit assay-specific biases. To estimate repertoire size and how much clonotype sharing occurs between individuals, the study deeply sequenced the blood TCR repertoires of roughly 5 healthy adults. Per donor, leukapheresis produced somewhere between about 0.85 and 9.5 billion PBMCs. For each donor, CD4 naive and CD4 memory were each run on three plates, CD8 naive on two plates, and CD8 memory on one plate. The full study reports these points: Clonotypes shared by all four sorted-subset donors showed higher generation probabilities than non-shared clonotypes. Naive subsets generally had larger estimated clonotype richness than memory subsets. Because the study included a small number of donors, the genetic and exposure-history diversity represented was limited. Sampling was restricted to blood, and TCR repertoires in tissues likely differ from the TCR repertoires found in blood. Pairwise subsampling led to the expectation that sequencing depth would affect the degree of clonotype sharing among donors. Even with the large sequencing depth, rarefaction of the sorted-subset datasets indicated that sequencing was incomplete. Sharing across four donors was observed for around 5% of naive CD4, 3% to 3.5% of naive CD8, around 2.5% of memory CD4, and around 0.4% of memory CD8 clonotypes.

This clone has just one count. Its antigen is still unknown. One base away there is no much larger clone; base qualities are not given. The donors were healthy, HIV-negative adults who had no recently reported acute infections or vaccinations. All donors were Caucasian adults living in Nashville, Tennessee, USA. CD4+ T cells were enriched through magnetic negative selection, after which naive cells were positively selected on CD45RA and the remaining negative fraction served as the memory subset. Blood was collected by leukapheresis, and PBMCs were isolated by Ficoll-Histopaque density gradient centrifugation and then cryopreserved in liquid nitrogen vapor phase. Analytical flow cytometry was used to check the purity and quantity of every magnetically sorted T cell population. Each sorted fraction had its genomic DNA isolated and then quantified by UV absorbance on a Nanodrop 2000c. Using the deep immunoSEQ assay, multiplex PCR amplified TCR CDR3 regions from genomic DNA. For each cell subset, the extracted genomic DNA was distributed evenly across all wells of several immunoSEQ 96-well plates, and each plate served as one replicate. For sorted subsets, approximately 200 ng of genomic DNA, equivalent to around 29,000 T cell genomes, went into each replicate PCR. The purified libraries were quantified using a Qubit 3.0 fluorometer, sized with a Bioanalyzer 2100, and then quantified again using the KAPA Library Quantification kit. A separate single-read 150-cycle Illumina NextSeq 550 flow cell was used to sequence each immunoSEQ 96-well plate. Per the original workflow: Because the immunoSEQ output held only junctional sequences and lacked quality scores, the filtering could not match the filtering applied to full-length reads. Sequences were annotated with PyIR, a Python wrapper for IgBLAST v1.9, and V/J genes and CDR3 were assigned using IMGT germline references. Reads with weak V/J assignments (E-value above 1e-6), missing CDR3, stop codons, out-of-frame junctions, or ambiguous translated residues were removed. V3J clonotypes were defined as sequences sharing an identical inferred V gene, J gene, and CDR3 amino acid sequence. Percentage overlap between repertoires was calculated by dividing the number of shared unique clonotypes by the size of the smaller repertoire. Richness of each repertoire was evaluated using RTK rarefaction, the Chao1 estimator, and Recon v2.1 estimates of unobserved clonotypes. Generation probabilities for all TCRbeta clonotypes obtained by the gDNA method from a handful of donors were computed using OLGA. The immuneACCESS repertoire file appears here via TCRdb, limited to in-frame rearrangements. These files lack a portion of the clones; in checked studies, under half of the deficit traces to unresolved V genes, and the cause of the others is not known. D and trimming were read from the DNA, whereas the V and J calls and clone size are those reported in that table. The sample table shows under 650,000 clones, and 90% to 96% are seen once. The ten largest clones represent 0.05% to 0.07% of the sample.

For CDR1 and CDR2, the germline V gene lists LGHNA and YNFKEQ. Compared with germline, V lacks 5 bases and J lacks 2 bases; bases without a gene match: 8. Measured from the cysteine to the phenylalanine, the CDR3 is 16 residues long. The CDR3 DNA has 48 bases and is translated from base 1. The clonotype comes from a woman aged 25 to 39 in good health. The sequenced sample consisted of naive CD4+ T cells sorted from blood. The cell subset or site label here, explained by the study, means: CD45RA+ positively selected. Here the chain combines TRBV4-2 and TRBJ2-1, with 8 central nucleotides matching TRBD2. Here the CDR3 is given as CASSSIAGRAYNEQFF. The sequence in DNA is TGTGCCAGCAGCTCAATAGCGGGGCGCGCCTACAATGAGCAGTTCTTC.